This is a list of T cell receptor beta chains from one sample in a study of blood T cell repertoires in COVID-19. Method: immunoSEQ multiplex PCR; TCRdb's copy keeps in-frame clones and lacks some. The top ten hold 4% to 6.5% of the sample, which has some 200,000 clones, 65% to 90% seen once. Material for sequencing was PBMCs or T cells enriched from blood (not recorded which). The receptors come from a woman aged 55 to 70 with acute COVID-19. The CDR3 runs from the conserved cysteine through the conserved F or W. D genes are given only for firm matches. Clone size is given for some rows only: seen once, a few or many times, or a class if the clone is expanded.

size	V	J	D	CDR3	DNA
-	TRBV7-2	TRBJ2-6	TRBD1	CASSFGTGADSGANVLTF	TGTGCCAGCAGCTTCGGGACAGGAGCCGACTCTGGGGCCAACGTCCTGACTTTC
-	TRBV19	TRBJ1-1	TRBD1	CASTPDRQGKAFF	TGTGCCAGTACCCCGGACCGACAGGGGAAAGCTTTCTTT
-	TRBV4-1	TRBJ2-5	-	CASRLTGTPGETQYF	TGCGCCAGCAGACTCACCGGGACACCCGGCGAGACCCAGTACTTC
-	TRBV29-1	TRBJ1-1	TRBD1	CSAHTRGPDTEAFF	TGCAGCGCACATACCAGGGGGCCGGACACTGAAGCTTTCTTT
-	TRBV10-1	TRBJ2-7	-	CASSDRGYEQYF	TGCGCCAGCAGTGATAGAGGCTACGAGCAGTACTTC
-	TRBV5-1	TRBJ2-4	-	CASSPDRARGGYIQYF	TGCGCCAGCAGCCCGGATAGGGCCCGGGGAGGATACATTCAGTACTTC
-	TRBV7-2	TRBJ1-3	-	CASSFLTVRLTGNTIYF	TGTGCCAGCAGCTTTTTGACAGTGAGGCTAACTGGAAACACCATATATTTT
-	TRBV5-1	TRBJ2-1	-	CASSLGVNEQFF	TGCGCCAGCAGCTTGGGCGTTAATGAGCAGTTCTTC
-	TRBV29-1	TRBJ1-3	-	CSVSSFSSGNTIYF	TGCAGCGTCTCCTCTTTCAGCTCTGGAAACACCATATATTTT
once	TRBV28	TRBJ1-2	TRBD1	CASSFGTGDGYTF	TGTGCCAGCAGTTTTGGGACAGGGGATGGCTACACCTTC
-	TRBV6-2/TRBV6-3	TRBJ2-5	-	CASSYFSGGVGETQYF	TGTGCCAGCAGTTACTTCTCCGGAGGGGTAGGAGAGACCCAGTACTTC
-	TRBV21-1	TRBJ2-7	-	CASAGAIVSYEQYF	TGTGCCAGCGCAGGGGCTATCGTATCCTACGAGCAGTACTTC
few	TRBV7-9	TRBJ1-5	TRBD1	CASSGQGETSNQPQHF	TGTGCCAGCTCGGGACAGGGGGAAACTAGCAATCAGCCCCAGCATTTT
once	TRBV3-1/TRBV3-2	TRBJ2-1	TRBD2	CASSPTPAGGYNEQFF	TGTGCCAGCAGCCCAACTCCAGCGGGGGGCTACAATGAGCAGTTCTTC
once	TRBV5-5	TRBJ1-4	-	CASSRDPVATNEKLFF	TGTGCCAGCAGCCGCGATCCCGTTGCAACTAATGAAAAACTGTTTTTT
-	TRBV28	TRBJ2-2	-	CASRAPDTTGELFF	TGTGCCAGCAGAGCCCCGGACACCACCGGGGAGCTGTTTTTT
few	TRBV15	TRBJ1-6	-	CATSVRLEGSPLHF	TGTGCCACCAGCGTAAGACTCGAGGGCTCACCCCTCCACTTT
-	TRBV29-1	TRBJ2-2	TRBD1	CSAGQGAGELFF	TGCAGCGCCGGACAGGGGGCCGGGGAGCTGTTTTTT
-	TRBV4-1	TRBJ2-6	-	CASSQYDTGSSGANVLTF	TGCGCCAGCAGCCAATATGATACGGGGAGCTCTGGGGCCAACGTCCTGACTTTC
-	TRBV7-9	TRBJ1-1	-	CASSVDLEDTEAFF	TGTGCCAGCAGCGTCGACCTAGAGGACACTGAAGCTTTCTTT
-	TRBV24-1	TRBJ1-2	-	CATSAVSSGIDGYTF	TGTGCCACCAGTGCCGTGTCATCAGGGATCGATGGCTACACCTTC
once	TRBV30	TRBJ1-1	-	CAWSPRGQKNTEAFF	TGTGCCTGGAGCCCACGAGGACAGAAAAACACTGAAGCTTTCTTT
-	TRBV3-1/TRBV3-2	TRBJ1-2	-	CASSQGELNYGYTF	TGTGCCAGCAGCCAAGGGGAGCTTAACTATGGCTACACCTTC
-	TRBV4-3	TRBJ2-5	-	CASSQDHHVLGIEETQYF	TGCGCCAGCAGCCAAGATCATCACGTCTTGGGCATAGAAGAGACCCAGTACTTC
-	TRBV7-2	TRBJ2-7	-	CASSQGGGLREQYF	TGTGCCAGCAGCCAGGGTGGGGGCCTACGCGAGCAGTACTTC
-	TRBV5-1	TRBJ1-4	-	CASSLNGGTNEKLFF	TGCGCCAGCAGCTTAAACGGGGGAACTAATGAAAAACTGTTTTTT
-	TRBV18	TRBJ1-2	-	CASSAGRLYGYTF	TGTGCCAGCTCAGCGGGACGGCTATATGGCTACACCTTC
-	TRBV29-1	TRBJ2-1	-	CSVGTGNGEQFF	TGCAGCGTGGGAACAGGGAACGGTGAGCAGTTCTTC
once	TRBV9	TRBJ2-2	TRBD1	CASSALTGVNTGELFF	TGTGCCAGCAGCGCTCTGACAGGGGTGAACACCGGGGAGCTGTTTTTT
-	TRBV4-2	TRBJ1-3	-	CASSQDKTASGNTIYF	TGTGCCAGCAGCCAAGATAAGACAGCCTCTGGAAACACCATATATTTT
-	TRBV7-8	TRBJ1-2	-	CASSFLGAAQGGYTF	TGTGCCAGCAGCTTTCTGGGCGCGGCCCAGGGTGGCTACACCTTC
-	TRBV5-1	TRBJ2-3	TRBD1	CASSIGQEVYTDTQYF	TGCGCCAGCAGTATAGGACAGGAGGTTTACACAGATACGCAGTATTTT
-	TRBV30	TRBJ1-2	-	CAWSVGDYGYTF	TGTGCCTGGAGTGTAGGAGACTATGGCTACACCTTC
-	TRBV10-3	TRBJ2-3	-	CASTTGEVGSDTQYF	TGTGCCAGTACCACAGGGGAGGTGGGTTCAGATACGCAGTATTTT
-	TRBV2	TRBJ2-2	TRBD1	CASRRQGMSGELFF	TGTGCCAGCAGAAGACAGGGTATGTCCGGGGAGCTGTTTTTT
-	TRBV29-1	TRBJ2-3	-	CSVDKNTQYF	TGCAGCGTTGATAAAAATACGCAGTATTTT
-	TRBV18	TRBJ2-7	-	CASSGGVREQYF	TGTGCCAGCTCTGGAGGGGTTCGGGAGCAGTACTTC
-	TRBV27	TRBJ2-5	TRBD2	CASSPGTSGGTETQYF	TGTGCCAGCAGTCCAGGCACTAGCGGGGGGACGGAGACCCAGTACTTC
-	TRBV5-4	TRBJ2-7	TRBD2	CASSVSGTTTYEQYF	TGTGCCAGCAGCGTCTCCGGGACTACAACCTACGAGCAGTACTTC
few	TRBV7-2	TRBJ2-6	-	CASSLGLIGSGANVLTF	TGTGCCAGCAGCTTAGGACTCATCGGCTCTGGGGCCAACGTCCTGACTTTC
-	TRBV18	TRBJ2-2	TRBD1	CASSPMRVDRGNTGELFF	TGTGCCAGCTCCCCCATGAGGGTCGACAGGGGAAACACCGGGGAGCTGTTTTTT
-	TRBV5-8	TRBJ1-5	-	CASSFHLGGQRIEPQHF	TGTGCCAGCAGCTTTCATTTGGGTGGACAGCGGATTGAGCCCCAGCATTTT
once	TRBV6-5	TRBJ1-2	-	CASSYGGGNYGYTF	TGTGCCAGCAGTTACGGAGGCGGGAACTATGGCTACACCTTC
many	TRBV5-5	TRBJ1-6	-	CASSLYESSYNSPLHF	TGTGCCAGCAGCTTGTATGAGAGCTCCTATAATTCACCCCTCCACTTT
few	TRBV5-1	TRBJ2-1	TRBD2	CASSSQRGGTHEQFF	TGCGCCAGCAGCTCTCAGCGGGGGGGCACCCATGAGCAGTTCTTC
-	TRBV9	TRBJ1-1	-	CASSVALTANTEAFF	TGTGCCAGCAGCGTAGCTCTGACAGCGAACACTGAAGCTTTCTTT
-	TRBV12-3/TRBV12-4	TRBJ1-3	-	CASSSLNTIYF	TGTGCCAGCAGTTCGTTAAACACCATATATTTT
-	TRBV29-1	TRBJ1-1	-	CSGKANRDTEAFF	TGCAGCGGAAAGGCAAACAGGGACACTGAAGCTTTCTTT